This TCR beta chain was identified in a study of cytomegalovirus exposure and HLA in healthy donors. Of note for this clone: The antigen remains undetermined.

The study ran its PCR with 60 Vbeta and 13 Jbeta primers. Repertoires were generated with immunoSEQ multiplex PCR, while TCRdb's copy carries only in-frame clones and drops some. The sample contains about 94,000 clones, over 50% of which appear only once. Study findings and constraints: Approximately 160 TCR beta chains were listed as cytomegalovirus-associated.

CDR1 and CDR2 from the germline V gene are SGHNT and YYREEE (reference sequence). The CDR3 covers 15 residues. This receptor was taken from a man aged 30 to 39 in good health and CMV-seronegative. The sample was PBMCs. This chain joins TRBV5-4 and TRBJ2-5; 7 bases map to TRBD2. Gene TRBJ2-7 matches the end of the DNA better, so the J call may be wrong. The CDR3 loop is CASSLAGGSSYEQYF. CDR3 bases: TGTGCCAGCAGCTTGGCGGGGGGAAGCTCCTACGAGCAGTACTTC.